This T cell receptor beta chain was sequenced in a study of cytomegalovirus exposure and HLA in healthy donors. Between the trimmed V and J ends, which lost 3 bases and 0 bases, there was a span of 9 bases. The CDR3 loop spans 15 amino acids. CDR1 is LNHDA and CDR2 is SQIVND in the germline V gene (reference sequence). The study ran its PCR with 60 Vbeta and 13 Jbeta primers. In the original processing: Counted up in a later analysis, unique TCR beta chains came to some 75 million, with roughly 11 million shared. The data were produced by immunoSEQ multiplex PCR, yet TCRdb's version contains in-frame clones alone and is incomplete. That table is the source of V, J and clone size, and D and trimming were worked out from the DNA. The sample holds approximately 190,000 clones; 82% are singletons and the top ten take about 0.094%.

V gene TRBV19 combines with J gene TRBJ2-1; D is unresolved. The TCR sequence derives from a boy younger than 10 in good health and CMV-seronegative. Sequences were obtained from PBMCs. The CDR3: CASSIKWSSYNEQFF. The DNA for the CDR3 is TGTGCCAGTAGTATCAAGTGGAGCTCCTACAATGAGCAGTTCTTC.